These 32 T cell receptor beta chains were sequenced from one sample in a study of neurological immune-mediated disorders. TCRdb fed the 5' RACE reads into MiXCR, producing one record per CDR3 protein. The sample has 55,000 to 70,000 distinct CDR3 sequences, 3.2% seen once. What was sequenced was PBMCs. These receptors all come from a woman aged 50 to 60 with multiple sclerosis.

This clonotype was recorded many times. The V call is TRBV20-1, the J call TRBJ1-3; TRBD1 matches 8 bases. The CDR3 extends over 16 amino acids. The germline CDR1 and CDR2 sequences are DFQATT and SNEGSKA (reference sequence). Losses at the gene ends were 2 bases for V and 1 base for J; bases not matched to a gene: 7. The CDR3 DNA sequence: TGCAGTGCTAGAACCGGGACAGGTACTTCTGGAAACACCATATATTTT. It encodes CSARTGTGTSGNTIYF.

This clonotype was picked up many times. V usage is TRBV27 and J usage is TRBJ1-6; possibly TRBD1 for D (5 bases). This CDR3 is built from 15 residues. V lost 5 bases, J lost 5 bases, and 13 bases lay in between. Germline CDR1 MNHEY, CDR2 SMNVEV (reference sequence). CDR3 amino acids: CASSLGTSDNSPLHF. The CDR3 nucleotides read TGTGCCAGCAGTCTCGGGACGTCCGATAATTCACCCCTCCACTTT.

This clonotype was found many times. The V call is TRBV28, the J call TRBJ2-2; perhaps TRBD1 as D (6 bases). Germline-derived CDR1 and CDR2 are MDHEN and SYDVKM. Trimming removed 6 bases from V and 2 bases from J, with 13 bases in between. This CDR3 has 15 residues. The CDR3 loop reads CASRSQGINTGELFF. CDR3 DNA sequence: TGTGCCAGCAGGTCACAGGGAATCAACACCGGGGAGCTGTTTTTT.

This clonotype came up many times. The chain combines TRBV2 with TRBJ1-2, with 7 bases lining up with TRBD1. The CDR3 runs to 15 residues. Germline trimming cut 6 bases from V and 7 bases from J; bases unmatched to any gene: 14. CDR1 is SNHLY and CDR2 is FYNNEI in the germline V gene. The DNA of the CDR3 is TGTGCCAGCAGGCCTGAAATGACAGGGCAGGGTGGCTACACCTTC. It is translated as CASRPEMTGQGGYTF.

This clonotype occurred many times. The V gene is TRBV5-5, the J gene TRBJ2-3; the match to TRBD2 covers 7 bases. Germline CDR1 is SGHKS and CDR2 is YYEKEE (reference sequence). This CDR3 is 15 amino acids long. The V and J ends lost 3 bases and 6 bases, in that order; junction bases with no gene match: 10. CDR3 in DNA: TGTGCCAGCAGCTCCCTCGCGGGGGTCAGGGATACGCAGTATTTT. It encodes CASSSLAGVRDTQYF.

This clonotype appeared many times. This rearrangement joins TRBV29-1 to TRBJ2-1, with D maybe TRBD2 (5 bases). Germline V gives CDR1 SQVTM, CDR2 ANQGSEA. This CDR3 spans 14 amino acids. V was shortened by 3 bases and J by 5 bases, with 14 bases between the two germline ends. CDR3 sequence (DNA): TGCAGCGTTGATCCCAGCGGAAAGAACAATGAGCAGTTCTTC. Protein product: CSVDPSGKNNEQFF.

This clonotype was recorded many times. This chain joins TRBV6-5 and TRBJ2-2, with 15 nucleotides matching TRBD2. The length of the CDR3 is 15 residues. CDR1 is MNHEY, CDR2 SVGAGI, per germline. V gave up 6 bases and J gave up 7 bases; unmatched junction bases: 3. CDR3 DNA: TGTGCCAGCAGCCGGACTAGCGGGGGGGTCGGGGAGCTGTTTTTT. It encodes CASSRTSGGVGELFF.

In the case of this clonotype: Being one base from a much bigger clone, this may be a read error. No conserved phenylalanine or tryptophan ends this CDR3, so it is likely a read error. The chain uses TRBV5-5 and TRBJ1-2; D ambiguous. CDR3 length equals 15 residues. Trimming left V 4 bases short and J 1 base short, with 14 bases between. The germline gives CDR1 SGHKS, CDR2 YYEKEE (reference sequence). The chain's CDR3 is CASSPTSLFNYGYTI. CDR3 coding DNA: TGTGCCAGCAGCCCGACGTCGTTGTTTAACTATGGCTACACCATC.

This clonotype was detected only a few times. The chain is built from TRBV18 and TRBJ2-2; D is uncertain. This CDR3 has 15 residues. V was pared by 3 bases and J by 4 bases, with 12 bases between. CDR1 is KGHSH and CDR2 is LQKENI in the germline V gene. The CDR3 here is CASSPTQRSTGELFF. The CDR3 bases are TGTGCCAGCTCACCTACCCAGCGTAGCACCGGGGAGCTGTTTTTT.

This clonotype was seen ten or more times. This sequence joins TRBV20-1 and TRBJ2-7; D assignment may be TRBD1 or TRBD2 (6 bases each). The CDR3 sequence is 13 residues long. The V end was cut by 1 base, the J end by 4 bases, with 11 bases between. Germline V gene sequence: CDR1 DFQATT, CDR2 SNEGSKA (reference sequence). The CDR3 nucleotides are TGCAGTGCTAGAGTACAGGGAGGATACGAGCAGTACGTC. This translates into CSARVQGGYEQYV.

This clonotype was detected ten times or more. CDR3 nucleotide sequence: TGCGCCAGCAGCTCCACTGTTCCGAACACTGAAGCTTTCTTT. Translation: CASSSTVPNTEAFF. V usage is TRBV5-1 and J usage is TRBJ1-1; D not resolved. CDR3 length equals 14 residues. In germline, CDR1 is SGHRS, CDR2 YFSETQ. The V end was cut by 3 bases, the J end by 1 base, with 10 bases between.

This clonotype was counted many times. The chain uses TRBV5-5 and TRBJ1-4; 9 bases map to TRBD1. The CDR3 has 14 residues. After removal of 5 bases from V and 8 bases from J, the junction contained 7 bases not matched to a gene. Germline loops: CDR1 SGHKS, CDR2 YYEKEE (reference sequence). In DNA form, the CDR3 reads TGTGCCAGCAGGGGACAGGGAAGTAAGGAAAAACTGTTTTTT. Translated: CASRGQGSKEKLFF.

This clonotype was counted many times. The rearrangement uses TRBV7-2 and TRBJ2-1, with TRBD2 matching 8 bases. Losses at the gene ends were 5 bases for V and 5 bases for J; bases not matched to a gene: 8. Per the germline V gene, CDR1 is SGHTA and CDR2 is FQGNSA. CDR3 length equals 15 residues. The CDR3 spells CASSLKRGSHNEQFF. CDR3 sequence (DNA): TGTGCCAGCAGCCTTAAGCGGGGGAGCCACAATGAGCAGTTCTTC.

This clonotype occurred many times. The J gene is TRBJ2-1, the V gene TRBV5-1; 10 positions match TRBD2. The length of the CDR3 is 16 residues. Per the germline V gene, CDR1 is SGHRS and CDR2 is YFSETQ. J was trimmed by 4 bases and V by 0 bases; bases with no gene match: 4. CDR3 amino acids: CASSLGGTSAYNEQFF. The CDR3 DNA reads as TGCGCCAGCAGCTTGGGAGGGACTAGCGCTTACAATGAGCAGTTCTTC.

Comments on this clonotype: In this CDR3 the conserved last residue, phenylalanine or tryptophan, is missing, so a read error is likely. V is TRBV5-6 and J is TRBJ2-7; possible D gene TRBD2, 6 bases. This CDR3 has 14 amino acids. Germline V gene lookup returns CDR1 SGHDT and CDR2 YYEEEE. The ends were cut back, 2 bases at V and 2 bases at J, with 11 bases in the middle. The CDR3 DNA is TGTGCCAGCAGCTTACTAGGCGGGACCTACGAGCAGTACATC. Translated: CASSLLGGTYEQYI.

Ten or more counts support this clonotype. The rearrangement links TRBV10-3 to TRBJ2-1, with 11 bases aligning to TRBD2. This CDR3 spans 15 amino acids. V was pared by 4 bases and J by 7 bases, with 6 bases of the junction left unmatched. CDR1 and CDR2 (germline): ENHRY, SYGVKD. The CDR3 nucleotides are TGTGCCATCAGTGTCTCGCTAGCGGGAGGTAATGAGCAGTTCTTC. It encodes CAISVSLAGGNEQFF.

This clonotype appeared many times. The chain uses TRBV28 and TRBJ2-6; TRBD1 agrees at 8 bases. The J segment lost 0 bases and the V segment lost 8 bases, leaving 6 bases of the junction unmatched. The CDR3 contains 16 residues. Germline V lookup: CDR1 MDHEN, CDR2 SYDVKM. The CDR3 region is CASAGGPLSGANVLTF. CDR3 nucleotide sequence: TGTGCCAGCGCAGGGGGCCCTCTCTCTGGGGCCAACGTCCTGACTTTC.

This clonotype showed up many times. This sequence joins TRBV5-1 and TRBJ1-4, with D possibly TRBD1 on 5 matching bases. Germline V lookup: CDR1 SGHRS, CDR2 YFSETQ. The CDR3 has 15 amino acids. V was shortened by 4 bases and J by 3 bases, with 13 bases between the two germline ends. The CDR3 loop reads CASSQNRGANEKLFF. The CDR3 DNA sequence: TGCGCCAGCAGCCAAAACAGAGGGGCTAATGAAAAACTGTTTTTT.

This clonotype was found many times. This sequence joins TRBV5-1 and TRBJ2-5; maybe TRBD2 (6 bases). V was trimmed by 4 bases and J by 3 bases, leaving 10 bases between them. Germline CDR1 reads SGHRS; CDR2 reads YFSETQ. The CDR3 is 13 residues long. The CDR3 is CASSDSGEETQYF. The CDR3 bases are TGCGCCAGCAGCGATAGCGGAGAAGAGACCCAGTACTTC.

At least ten counts were recorded for this clonotype. The chain uses TRBV12-3 or TRBV12-4 and TRBJ1-3, with 7 bases identical to TRBD1. The CDR3 runs to 15 residues. V lost 5 bases to trimming and J lost 7 bases; unmatched junction nucleotides: 11. The CDR3 DNA reads as TGTGCCAGCAGTCCAGGGGGGTTTTCACCCAACACCATATATTTT. This translates into CASSPGGFSPNTIYF.

This clonotype appeared many times. The rearrangement links TRBV10-3 to TRBJ1-1, with unresolved D. Germline CDR1 ENHRY, CDR2 SYGVKD. This CDR3 has 12 amino acids. V was cut by 4 bases and J by 1 base, with 4 bases left in between. CDR3 loop: CAISGGNTEAFF. The CDR3 DNA sequence: TGTGCCATCAGTGGGGGGAACACTGAAGCTTTCTTT.

This clonotype occurred many times. The chain has TRBV20-1 and TRBJ1-2, with a possible D match to TRBD1 (5 bases). V lost 6 bases and J 2 bases, leaving 10 bases between the germline ends. The V gene's germline CDR1 is DFQATT and CDR2 SNEGSKA (reference sequence). This CDR3 has 12 amino acids. The CDR3 loop reads CSARQQNYGYTF. CDR3 bases: TGCAGTGCAAGACAGCAGAACTATGGCTACACCTTC.

This clonotype was detected ten times or more. The chain is built from TRBV7-2 and TRBJ1-2; D gene ambiguous. The V gene's germline CDR1 is SGHTA and CDR2 FQGNSA. This CDR3 has 15 residues. Trimming stripped 5 bases from V and 7 bases from J, with 20 bases between. The CDR3 loop is CASSPYPRRDVGYTF. The CDR3 nucleotides are TGTGCCAGCAGCCCATACCCGCGGAGGGATGTTGGCTACACCTTC.

This clonotype was detected ten times or more. The chain carries TRBV12-3 or TRBV12-4 and TRBJ1-5; TRBD1 agrees at 7 bases. The CDR3 runs 14 residues. The junction had 0 bases not matched to a gene; V was cut back by 2 bases and J by 2 bases. The DNA for the CDR3 is TGTGCCAGCAGTTTAACAGGGGGCAATCAGCCCCAGCATTTT. Amino acids: CASSLTGGNQPQHF.

This clonotype came up many times. This sequence joins TRBV21-1 and TRBJ1-6. TRBV21-1 constitutes a pseudogene. The CDR3 runs to 11 residues. For the CDR3, the DNA is TGCCGGCCTGCGGATAATTCACCCCTCCACTTT. Translation gives CRPADNSPLHF.

Ten or more counts support this clonotype. The rearrangement joins TRBV5-1 to TRBJ2-5, with D unclear. There are 13 residues in the CDR3. Trimming took 0 bases from V and 5 from J, leaving 8 bases between them. Per germline, CDR1 SGHRS and CDR2 YFSETQ. CDR3 DNA sequence: TGCGCCAGCAGCTTGGCGGTCGGGGAGACCCAGTACTTC. Translated, it gives CASSLAVGETQYF.

This clonotype was recorded at least ten times. The chain uses TRBV7-9 and TRBJ2-1; TRBD1 or TRBD2 may be the D gene (5 bases each). This CDR3 is built from 16 residues. V lost 1 base, J lost 7 bases, and 17 bases lay in between. CDR1 is SEHNR, CDR2 FQNEAQ, per germline (reference sequence). This CDR3 reads CASSLVRALRGNEQFF. The CDR3 region has the DNA TGTGCCAGCAGCTTAGTTAGGGCTTTGAGGGGAAATGAGCAGTTCTTC. The variable domain in full, completed from reference TRBV7-9 and TRBJ2-1, reads DTGVSQNPRHKITKRGQNVTFRCDPISEHNRLYWYRQTLGQGPEFLTYFQNEAQLEKSRLLSDRFSAERPKGSFSTLEIQRTEQGDSAMYLCASSLVRALRGNEQFFGPGTRLTVL.

This clonotype was recorded at least ten times. V gene TRBV7-6 combines with J gene TRBJ2-7; 7 bases map to TRBD1. Germline V gene lookup returns CDR1 SGHVS and CDR2 FNYEAQ. Unmatched junction bases numbered 5, after V lost 1 base and J lost 2 bases. This CDR3 comprises 15 residues. The CDR3 coding sequence is TGTGCCAGCAGCTTAGACACAGGGGCGACCTACGAGCAGTACTTC. Protein: CASSLDTGATYEQYF.

This clonotype was observed many times. It may be a read error: a sequence one base away is much more abundant. This chain connects TRBV20-1 to TRBJ1-2; D unresolved. Germline-derived CDR1 and CDR2 are DFQATT and SNEGSKA (reference sequence). The CDR3 sequence is 11 residues long. Trimming cost V 6 bases and J 5 bases, with 10 bases left between them. CDR3 amino acids: CSAMGVYGYTF. The CDR3 region has the DNA TGCAGTGCCATGGGAGTGTATGGCTACACCTTC.

J is TRBJ2-1 and V is TRBV20-1, with TRBD2 identical over 8 bases. Germline V gene sequence: CDR1 DFQATT, CDR2 SNEGSKA (reference sequence). This CDR3 has 18 amino acids. V lost 4 bases to trimming and J lost 5 bases; unmatched junction nucleotides: 19. The CDR3, as DNA: TGCAGTGCTAAGGATAGCGGGGCAGAAAAAGGTAACCACAATGAGCAGTTCTTC. This encodes CSAKDSGAEKGNHNEQFF.

This clonotype was detected many times. The J gene is TRBJ2-5, the V gene TRBV18; no reliable D call. CDR3 length: 13 residues. Trimming removed 2 bases from V and 4 bases from J, with 8 bases in between. Germline assignment: CDR1 KGHSH and CDR2 LQKENI. In DNA form, the CDR3 reads TGTGCCAGCTCACCAACGTTAGGAGAGACCCAGTACTTC. Its translation: CASSPTLGETQYF.

The table lists this clonotype with many counts. This chain connects TRBV20-1 to TRBJ1-6, with 9 bases matching TRBD1. CDR1 and CDR2 from the germline V gene are DFQATT and SNEGSKA (reference sequence). Trimming at V came to 3 bases and at J to 7 bases, leaving 10 bases not matched to a gene. This CDR3 comprises 16 residues. CDR3 in DNA: TGCAGTGCTAGTGGACAGGGGAGAGAGCCGAATTCACCCCTCCACTTT. Its translation: CSASGQGREPNSPLHF.